This TCR beta chain was captured by sequencing in a study of shared clonotypes between healthy human individuals. Findings and limits, study-wide: Although depth was large, rarefaction showed that sequencing of the sorted subsets was incomplete. A few donors shared approximately 5% of their naive CD4 clonotypes.

Recent vaccinations or acute infections were absent in the healthy HIV-negative adult donors. Some clones are missing from TCRdb's copy, which holds only in-frame ones; the method was immunoSEQ multiplex PCR. This sample yields 2,100,000 or so clones, of which more than 90% are seen a single time; more than 0.1% belongs to the top ten. This clone is a singleton in its sample. Its cognate antigen is unknown. Other DNA sequences in this specimen translate into the identical CDR3. CDR1 and CDR2 (germline): SGHRS, YFSETQ. Between the trimmed V and J ends, which lost 2 bases and 4 bases, there was a span of 10 bases. This CDR3 contains 14 residues.

V and J are TRBV5-1 and TRBJ1-3; TRBD1 is a possible D gene (6 bases). Sequencing was done on a sample of naive CD4+ T cells sorted from blood. Subset in this sample: CD45RA+ positively selected. The origin of this receptor is a man aged 18 to 30 in good health. Here the CDR3 DNA reads TGCGCCAGCAGCTTTGGGGGCGCGGGAAACACCATATATTTT. It specifies CASSFGGAGNTIYF. The full variable domain, its missing parts supplied by reference TRBV5-1 and TRBJ1-3, is KAGVTQTPRYLIKTRGQQVTLSCSPISGHRSVSWYQQTPGQGLQFLFEYFSETQRNKGNFPGRFSGRQFSNSRSEMNVSTLELGDSALYLCASSFGGAGNTIYFGEGSWLTVV.